The present TCR beta chain was sequenced within a study of T cell repertoires in cytomegalovirus infection. Study context: Recently identified HLA-C-restricted CMV epitopes were among the peptides used. Public signatures in TCR beta pointed to CMV infection and matching HLA type. Study-wide findings and caveats: HLA-C-restricted CMV clonotypes gave the most frequent clonotype in two of eight donors.

There are many counts of this clonotype. Its specificity is unknown. TCRdb analysed the reads with MiXCR anew, one entry per CDR3 protein. The sample consists of about 740,000 distinct CDR3 sequences, around a third of them appearing once. The V and J ends lost 2 bases and 11 bases respectively, with 12 bases between them. This CDR3 region has 12 residues. Germline V gives CDR1 SGHTA, CDR2 FQGNSA. J is TRBJ1-1 and V is TRBV7-2; D call uncertain. Sample: cultured PBMCs, taken from culture after CMV antigen stimulation. The receptor's source is a human donor in good health (CMV status not recorded). Some clones in this sample may be carry-over from other donors' samples. Written as DNA, the CDR3 is TGTGCCAGCAGCTTAAACGGCGTCGCGGCTTTCTTT. It specifies CASSLNGVAAFF.